These T cell receptor beta chains were read from a single sample in a study of shared clonotypes between healthy human individuals. TCRdb's copy holds only in-frame clones and misses some; the assay was immunoSEQ multiplex PCR. The data contain around 2.1 million clones, 85% to 95% of them singletons. Material: naive CD8+ T cells from PBMCs. The receptors stem from a man aged 18 to 35 in good health. Some clones in this sample may be carry-over from other donors' samples. Both conserved end residues are part of each CDR3. A D gene is named only where the DNA matches it firmly. For some rows the clone size is stated as once, few or many, or as a class when expanded; others skip it.

v_call: TRBV9
clone_size: -
j_call: TRBJ2-7
d_call: -
cdr3_nt: TGTGCCAGCAGCACCCATCGGGTTGGGTACGAGCAGTACTTC
cdr3_aa: CASSTHRVGYEQYF

v_call: TRBV27
clone_size: once
j_call: TRBJ2-7
d_call: -
cdr3_nt: TGTGCCAGCAGTTTATCGAGGGGACGGGTCGTCTACGAGCAGTACTTC
cdr3_aa: CASSLSRGRVVYEQYF

v_call: TRBV5-4
clone_size: -
j_call: TRBJ1-1
d_call: -
cdr3_nt: TGTGCCAGCAGCTTGGGGGGAGACAGCACTGAAGCTTTCTTT
cdr3_aa: CASSLGGDSTEAFF

v_call: TRBV2
clone_size: -
j_call: TRBJ2-5
d_call: -
cdr3_nt: TGTGCCAGCACCTTAGGCGGCGACGGGGAGACCCAGTACTTC
cdr3_aa: CASTLGGDGETQYF

v_call: TRBV5-6
clone_size: -
j_call: TRBJ2-7
d_call: -
cdr3_nt: TGTGCCAGCAGCTTGCTCCAAAGAGGCCACGAGCAGTACTTC
cdr3_aa: CASSLLQRGHEQYF

v_call: TRBV4-1
clone_size: -
j_call: TRBJ1-2
d_call: -
cdr3_nt: TGCGCCAGCAGCCAAGAAACGGGGGACTATGGCTACACCTTC
cdr3_aa: CASSQETGDYGYTF

v_call: TRBV5-6
clone_size: -
j_call: TRBJ2-7
d_call: -
cdr3_nt: TGTGCCAGCAGCCGGGGCCCTCAAGGCGAGCAGTACTTC
cdr3_aa: CASSRGPQGEQYF

v_call: TRBV25-1
clone_size: -
j_call: TRBJ2-5
d_call: -
cdr3_nt: TGTGCCAGCCATACCGGCTCGTTTGAAGAGACCCAGTACTTC
cdr3_aa: CASHTGSFEETQYF

v_call: TRBV6-5
clone_size: -
j_call: TRBJ2-2
d_call: TRBD1
cdr3_nt: TGTGCCAGCAGATGGGGGACAGAGGGGACCGGGGAGCTGTTTTTT
cdr3_aa: CASRWGTEGTGELFF

v_call: TRBV7-8
clone_size: -
j_call: TRBJ2-5
d_call: -
cdr3_nt: TGTGCCAGCAGCCGTCGGGTTGTAGAGACCCAGTACTTC
cdr3_aa: CASSRRVVETQYF

v_call: TRBV27
clone_size: -
j_call: TRBJ2-2
d_call: -
cdr3_nt: TGTGCCAGCACCTCCGGGGGGGAGCTGTTTTTT
cdr3_aa: CASTSGGELFF

v_call: TRBV28
clone_size: -
j_call: TRBJ2-1
d_call: TRBD2
cdr3_nt: TGTGCCAGCAGTGCTCTAACTAGCGGGAGGGCCGGGGGGCAGTTCTTC
cdr3_aa: CASSALTSGRAGGQFF

v_call: TRBV6-5
clone_size: -
j_call: TRBJ1-1
d_call: TRBD1
cdr3_nt: TGTGCCAGCAGTCCTACCAGACAGGGGAGGGCTGAAGCTTTCTTT
cdr3_aa: CASSPTRQGRAEAFF

v_call: TRBV28
clone_size: few
j_call: TRBJ1-1
d_call: -
cdr3_nt: TGTGCCAGCAGGGCGCAACTGAACACTGAAGCTTTCTTT
cdr3_aa: CASRAQLNTEAFF

v_call: TRBV29-1
clone_size: -
j_call: TRBJ1-1
d_call: -
cdr3_nt: TGCAGCGTTAAAGGGGTGGGAAACACTGAAGCTTTCTTT
cdr3_aa: CSVKGVGNTEAFF

v_call: TRBV7-9
clone_size: -
j_call: TRBJ2-4
d_call: TRBD2
cdr3_nt: TGTGCCACCCGTCCCCGCAGCTTAGGCCTAGCGGGAGGGTACATTCAGTACTTC
cdr3_aa: CATRPRSLGLAGGYIQYF

v_call: TRBV23-1
clone_size: -
j_call: TRBJ1-3
d_call: TRBD1
cdr3_nt: TGCGCCAGCAGTCAATCGTGGGGACAGCTGTCTGGAAACACCATATATTTT
cdr3_aa: CASSQSWGQLSGNTIYF

v_call: TRBV9
clone_size: once
j_call: TRBJ1-2
d_call: TRBD1
cdr3_nt: TGTGCCAGCAGCGTAGGTGGAGGGGGCAAGAACTATGGCTACACCTTC
cdr3_aa: CASSVGGGGKNYGYTF

v_call: TRBV4-1
clone_size: -
j_call: TRBJ1-3
d_call: -
cdr3_nt: TGCGCCAGCAGCCAGGCAGGACGGCCCAGCTCTGGAAACACCATATATTTT
cdr3_aa: CASSQAGRPSSGNTIYF

v_call: TRBV28
clone_size: once
j_call: TRBJ1-1
d_call: TRBD1
cdr3_nt: TGTGCCAGCAGCCTCAGGAGGGGGCGTAAAACTGAAGCTTTCTTT
cdr3_aa: CASSLRRGRKTEAFF

v_call: TRBV5-6
clone_size: -
j_call: TRBJ2-1
d_call: -
cdr3_nt: TGTGCCAGCAGCTTGGGTCGCGGTGGGACAGAGCAGTTCTTC
cdr3_aa: CASSLGRGGTEQFF

v_call: TRBV10-2
clone_size: -
j_call: TRBJ1-5
d_call: -
cdr3_nt: TGCGCCAGCAGTGACTCCCAGGGGTATAGCAATCAGCCCCAGCATTTT
cdr3_aa: CASSDSQGYSNQPQHF

v_call: TRBV28
clone_size: -
j_call: TRBJ1-2
d_call: -
cdr3_nt: TGTGCCAGCAGTTTACTACAGAACTATGGCTACACCTTC
cdr3_aa: CASSLLQNYGYTF

v_call: TRBV14
clone_size: -
j_call: TRBJ2-1
d_call: -
cdr3_nt: TGTGCCAGCAGCCAAACTGCTAGCTCCTACAATGAGCAGTTCTTC
cdr3_aa: CASSQTASSYNEQFF

v_call: TRBV7-8
clone_size: -
j_call: TRBJ1-1
d_call: -
cdr3_nt: TGTGCCAGCAGCTTAGGGACAAACTATGTAGCTTTCTTT
cdr3_aa: CASSLGTNYVAFF

v_call: TRBV9
clone_size: -
j_call: TRBJ2-1
d_call: TRBD2
cdr3_nt: TGTGCCAGCAGCGTAGCAGCGGGAGGGCCGAATGAGCAGTTCTTC
cdr3_aa: CASSVAAGGPNEQFF